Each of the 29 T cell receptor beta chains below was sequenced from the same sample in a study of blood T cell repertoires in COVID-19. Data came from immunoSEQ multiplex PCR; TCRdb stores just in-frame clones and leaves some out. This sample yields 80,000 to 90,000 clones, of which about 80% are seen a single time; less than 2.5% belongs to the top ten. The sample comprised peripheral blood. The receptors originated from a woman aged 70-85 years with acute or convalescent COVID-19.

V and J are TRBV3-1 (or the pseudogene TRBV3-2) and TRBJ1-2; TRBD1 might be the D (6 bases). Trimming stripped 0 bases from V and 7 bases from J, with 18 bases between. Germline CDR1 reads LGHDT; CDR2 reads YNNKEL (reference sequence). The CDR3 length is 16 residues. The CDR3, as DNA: TGTGCCAGCAGCCAAGATCGATGGGGGCTCCTACGTGGCTACACCTTC. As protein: CASSQDRWGLLRGYTF.

This CDR3 is CATSDSYGTAYEQYF. For the CDR3, the DNA is TGTGCCACCAGTGATTCCTACGGGACAGCTTACGAGCAGTACTTC. This chain uses TRBV24-1 with TRBJ2-7, with 7 positions matching TRBD1. This CDR3 has 15 amino acids. Trimming took 2 bases from V and 4 from J; bases not matched to a gene: 7. Germline V gene lookup returns CDR1 KGHDR and CDR2 SFDVKD.

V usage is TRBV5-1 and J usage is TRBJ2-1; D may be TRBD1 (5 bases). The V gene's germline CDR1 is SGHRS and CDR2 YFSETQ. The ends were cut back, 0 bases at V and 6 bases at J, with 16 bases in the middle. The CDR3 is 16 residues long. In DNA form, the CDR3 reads TGCGCCAGCAGCTTGGAAGGGCCAGGGTACGGCAATGAGCAGTTCTTC. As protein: CASSLEGPGYGNEQFF.

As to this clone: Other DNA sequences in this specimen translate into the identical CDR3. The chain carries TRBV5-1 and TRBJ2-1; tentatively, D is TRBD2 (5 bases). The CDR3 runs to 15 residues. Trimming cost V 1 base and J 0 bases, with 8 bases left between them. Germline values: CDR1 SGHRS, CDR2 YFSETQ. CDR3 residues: CASSLSGSSYNEQFF. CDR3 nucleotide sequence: TGCGCCAGCAGCTTGTCGGGGAGCTCCTACAATGAGCAGTTCTTC.

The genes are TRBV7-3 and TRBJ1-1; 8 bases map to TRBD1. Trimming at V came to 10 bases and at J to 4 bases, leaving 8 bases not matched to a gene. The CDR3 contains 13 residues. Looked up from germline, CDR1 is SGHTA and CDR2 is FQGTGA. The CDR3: CATAKTGGTEAFF. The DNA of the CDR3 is TGTGCCACCGCCAAAACAGGGGGCACTGAAGCTTTCTTT.

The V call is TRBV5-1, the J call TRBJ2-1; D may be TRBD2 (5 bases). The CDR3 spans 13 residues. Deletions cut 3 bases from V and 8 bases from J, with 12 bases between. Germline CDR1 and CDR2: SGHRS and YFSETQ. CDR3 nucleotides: TGCGCCAGCAGCTCCGCGGGCCGCGATGAGCAGTTCTTC. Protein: CASSSAGRDEQFF.

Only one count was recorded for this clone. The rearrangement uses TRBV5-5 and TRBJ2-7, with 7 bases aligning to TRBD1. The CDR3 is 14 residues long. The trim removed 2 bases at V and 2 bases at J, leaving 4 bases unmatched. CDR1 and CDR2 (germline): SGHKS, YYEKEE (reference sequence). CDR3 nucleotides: TGTGCCAGCAGCTTACGACAGGGCGCCTACGAGCAGTACTTC. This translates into CASSLRQGAYEQYF. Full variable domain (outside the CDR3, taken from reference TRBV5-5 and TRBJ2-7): DAGVTQSPTHLIKTRGQQVTLRCSPISGHKSVSWYQQVLGQGPQFIFQYYEKEERGRGNFPDRFSARQFPNYSSELNVNALLLGDSALYLCASSLRQGAYEQYFGPGTRLTVT.

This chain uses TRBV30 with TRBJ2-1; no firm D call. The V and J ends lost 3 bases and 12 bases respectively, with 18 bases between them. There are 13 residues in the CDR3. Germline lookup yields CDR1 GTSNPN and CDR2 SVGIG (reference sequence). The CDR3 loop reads CAWSRDWAMGQFF. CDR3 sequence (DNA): TGTGCCTGGAGCAGAGATTGGGCTATGGGGCAGTTCTTC. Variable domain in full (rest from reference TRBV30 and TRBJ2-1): SQTIHQWPATLVQPVGSPLSLECTVEGTSNPNLYWYRQAAGRGLQLLFYSVGIGQISSEVPQNLSASRPQDRQFILSSKKLLLSDSGFYLCAWSRDWAMGQFFGPGTRLTVL.

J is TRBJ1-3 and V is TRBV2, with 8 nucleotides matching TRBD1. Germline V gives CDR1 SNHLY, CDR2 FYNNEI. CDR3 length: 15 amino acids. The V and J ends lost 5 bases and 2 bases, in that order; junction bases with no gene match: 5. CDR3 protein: CASSRRGRTGNTIYF. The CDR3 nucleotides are TGTGCCAGCAGTCGCAGGGGGCGCACTGGAAACACCATATATTTT.

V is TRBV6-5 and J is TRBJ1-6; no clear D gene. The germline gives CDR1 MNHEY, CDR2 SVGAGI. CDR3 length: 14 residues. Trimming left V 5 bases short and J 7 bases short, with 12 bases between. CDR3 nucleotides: TGTGCCAGCAGTCTCACTGGGCTCAATTCACCCCTCCACTTT. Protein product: CASSLTGLNSPLHF.

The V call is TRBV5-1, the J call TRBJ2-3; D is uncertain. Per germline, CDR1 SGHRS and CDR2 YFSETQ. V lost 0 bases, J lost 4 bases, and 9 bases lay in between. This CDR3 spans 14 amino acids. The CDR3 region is CASSLAPGPDTQYF. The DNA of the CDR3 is TGCGCCAGCAGCTTGGCCCCAGGCCCAGATACGCAGTATTTT. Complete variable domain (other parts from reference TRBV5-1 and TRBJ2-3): KAGVTQTPRYLIKTRGQQVTLSCSPISGHRSVSWYQQTPGQGLQFLFEYFSETQRNKGNFPGRFSGRQFSNSRSEMNVSTLELGDSALYLCASSLAPGPDTQYFGPGTRLTVL.

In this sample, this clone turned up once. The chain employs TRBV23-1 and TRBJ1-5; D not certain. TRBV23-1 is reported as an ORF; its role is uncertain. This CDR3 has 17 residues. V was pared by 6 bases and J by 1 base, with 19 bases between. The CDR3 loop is CASSPPSPNLSNQPQHF. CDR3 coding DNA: TGCGCCAGCAGCCCCCCCTCCCCAAACCTAAGCAATCAGCCCCAGCATTTT.

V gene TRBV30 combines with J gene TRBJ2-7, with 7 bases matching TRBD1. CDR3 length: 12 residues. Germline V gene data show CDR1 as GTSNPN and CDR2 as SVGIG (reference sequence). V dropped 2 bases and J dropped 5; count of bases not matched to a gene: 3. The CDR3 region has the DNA TGTGCCTGGAGTTCAACAGGGGACGAGCAGTACTTC. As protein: CAWSSTGDEQYF.

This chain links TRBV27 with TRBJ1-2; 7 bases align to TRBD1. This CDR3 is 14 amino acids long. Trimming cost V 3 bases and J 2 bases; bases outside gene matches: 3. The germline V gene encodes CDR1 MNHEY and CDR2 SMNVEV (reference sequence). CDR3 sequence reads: CASSFHRGNYGYTF. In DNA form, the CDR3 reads TGTGCCAGCAGTTTTCACAGGGGAAACTATGGCTACACCTTC.

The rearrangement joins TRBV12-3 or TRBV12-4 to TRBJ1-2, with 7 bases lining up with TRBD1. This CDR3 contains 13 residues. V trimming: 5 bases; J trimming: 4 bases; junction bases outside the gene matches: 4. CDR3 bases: TGTGCCAGCAGTCCCGGGACAGCCTATGGCTACACCTTC. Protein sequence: CASSPGTAYGYTF.

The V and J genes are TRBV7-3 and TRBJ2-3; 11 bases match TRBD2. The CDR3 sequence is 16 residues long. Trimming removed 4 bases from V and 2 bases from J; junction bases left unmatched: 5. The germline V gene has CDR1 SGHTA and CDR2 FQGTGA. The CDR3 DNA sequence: TGTGCCAGCAGCTCAGGGACTAGCGGTTACACAGATACGCAGTATTTT. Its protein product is CASSSGTSGYTDTQYF.

The CDR3 DNA sequence: TGTGCCAGCAGCTTAAACGGGGTCGCAGCTTTCTTT. This translates into CASSLNGVAAFF. This chain uses TRBV7-9 with TRBJ1-1; no reliable D call. CDR1 is SEHNR, CDR2 FQNEAQ, per germline (reference sequence). The length of the CDR3 is 12 residues. Trimming shortened V by 2 bases and J by 10 bases, and 11 bases separated the two germline ends.

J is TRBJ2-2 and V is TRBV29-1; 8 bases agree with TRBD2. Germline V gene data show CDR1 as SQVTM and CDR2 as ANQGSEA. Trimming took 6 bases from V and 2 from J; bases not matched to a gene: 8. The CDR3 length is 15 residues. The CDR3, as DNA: TGCAGCGTCCGCGTCGGACTAGCAAACACCGGGGAGCTGTTTTTT. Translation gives CSVRVGLANTGELFF.

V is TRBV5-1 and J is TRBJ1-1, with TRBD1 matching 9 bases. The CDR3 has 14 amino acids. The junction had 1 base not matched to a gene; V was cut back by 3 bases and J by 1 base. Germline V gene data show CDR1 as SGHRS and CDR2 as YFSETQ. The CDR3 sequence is CASSSGQGNTEAFF. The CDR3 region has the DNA TGCGCCAGCAGCTCGGGACAGGGGAACACTGAAGCTTTCTTT.

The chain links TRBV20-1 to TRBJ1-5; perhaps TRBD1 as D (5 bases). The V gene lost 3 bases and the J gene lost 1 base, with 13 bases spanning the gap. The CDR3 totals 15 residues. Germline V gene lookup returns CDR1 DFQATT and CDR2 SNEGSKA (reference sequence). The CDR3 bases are TGCAGTGCTAGTAGGGGAATGGGAAGCAATCAGCCCCAGCATTTT. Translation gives CSASRGMGSNQPQHF.

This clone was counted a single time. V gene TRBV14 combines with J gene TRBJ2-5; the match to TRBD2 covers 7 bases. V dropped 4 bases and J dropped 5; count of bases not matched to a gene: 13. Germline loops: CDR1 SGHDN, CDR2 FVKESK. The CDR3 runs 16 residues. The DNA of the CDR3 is TGTGCCAGCAGCCGCGGAACGACTAGCCGGTCGGAGACCCAGTACTTC. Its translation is CASSRGTTSRSETQYF.

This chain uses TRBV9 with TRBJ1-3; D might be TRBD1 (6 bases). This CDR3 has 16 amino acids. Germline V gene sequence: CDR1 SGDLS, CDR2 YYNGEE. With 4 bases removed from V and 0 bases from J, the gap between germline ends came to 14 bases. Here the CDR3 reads CASSPGDTSSGNTIYF. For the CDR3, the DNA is TGTGCCAGCAGCCCCGGGGACACGAGCTCTGGAAACACCATATATTTT.

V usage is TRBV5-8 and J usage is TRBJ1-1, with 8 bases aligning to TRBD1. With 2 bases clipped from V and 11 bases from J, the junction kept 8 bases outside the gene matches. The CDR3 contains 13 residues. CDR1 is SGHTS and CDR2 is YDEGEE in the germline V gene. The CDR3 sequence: CASSFGQGDVAFF. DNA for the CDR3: TGTGCCAGCAGCTTCGGACAGGGAGACGTGGCTTTCTTT. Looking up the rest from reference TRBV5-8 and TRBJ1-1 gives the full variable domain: EAGVTQSPTHLIKTRGQQATLRCSPISGHTSVYWYQQALGLGLQFLLWYDEGEERNRGNFPPRFSGRQFPNYSSELNVNALELEDSALYLCASSFGQGDVAFFGQGTRLTVV.

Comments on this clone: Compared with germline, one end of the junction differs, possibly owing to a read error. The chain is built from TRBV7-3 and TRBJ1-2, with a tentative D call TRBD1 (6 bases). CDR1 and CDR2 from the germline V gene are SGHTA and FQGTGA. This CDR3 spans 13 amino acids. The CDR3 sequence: CASSPDRSRGYTF. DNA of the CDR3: TGTGCCAGCAGCCCGGACAGATCACGAGGCTACACTTTC.

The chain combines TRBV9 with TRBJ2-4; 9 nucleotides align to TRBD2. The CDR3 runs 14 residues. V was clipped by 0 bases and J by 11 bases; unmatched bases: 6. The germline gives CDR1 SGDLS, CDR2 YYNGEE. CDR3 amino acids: CASSVEAGGPLQYF. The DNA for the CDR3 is TGTGCCAGCAGCGTAGAGGCGGGGGGGCCCCTTCAGTACTTC.

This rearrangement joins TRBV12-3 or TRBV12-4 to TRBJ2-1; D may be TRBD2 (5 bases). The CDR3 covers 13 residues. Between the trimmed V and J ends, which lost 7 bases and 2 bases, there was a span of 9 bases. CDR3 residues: CASIRGTYNEQFF. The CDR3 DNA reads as TGTGCCAGCATTCGAGGGACCTACAATGAGCAGTTCTTC.

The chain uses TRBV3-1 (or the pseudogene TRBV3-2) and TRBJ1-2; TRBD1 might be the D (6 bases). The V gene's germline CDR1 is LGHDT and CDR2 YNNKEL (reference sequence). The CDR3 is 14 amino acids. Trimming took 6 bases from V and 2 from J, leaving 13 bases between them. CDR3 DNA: TGTGCCAGCAGTACCAGACAGGTCAACTATGGCTACACCTTC. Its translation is CASSTRQVNYGYTF.

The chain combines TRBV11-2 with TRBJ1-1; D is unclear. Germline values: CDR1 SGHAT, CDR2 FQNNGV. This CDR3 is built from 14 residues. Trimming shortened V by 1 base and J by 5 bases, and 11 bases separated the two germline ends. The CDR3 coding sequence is TGTGCCAGCAGCTTAGGGCGGGGAGGGACTGAAGCTTTCTTT. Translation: CASSLGRGGTEAFF.

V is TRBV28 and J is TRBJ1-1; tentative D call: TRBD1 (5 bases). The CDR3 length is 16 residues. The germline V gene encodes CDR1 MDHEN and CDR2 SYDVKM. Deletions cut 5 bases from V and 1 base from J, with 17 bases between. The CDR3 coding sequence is TGTGCCAGCAGTAGGCCCCGGGGGGAATCGAACACTGAAGCTTTCTTT. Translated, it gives CASSRPRGESNTEAFF.